Below, 6 T cell receptor beta chains from the same sample are listed, as sequenced in a study of blood T cell repertoires in COVID-19. TCRdb's copy holds only in-frame clones and misses some; the assay was immunoSEQ multiplex PCR. The sample includes about 50,000 clones, 92% of them seen just once. The sequenced sample was peripheral blood. These receptors all come from a man aged 50 to 60 with active COVID-19.

This sequence joins TRBV5-1 and TRBJ2-5, with D possibly matching TRBD2 (5 bases). Trimming took 2 bases from V and 5 from J, leaving 16 bases between them. From germline, CDR1 is SGHRS and CDR2 YFSETQ. The CDR3 totals 15 residues. CDR3 sequence reads: CASSFTSRAEETQYF. The CDR3 DNA sequence: TGCGCCAGCAGCTTTACTAGTAGAGCCGAGGAGACCCAGTACTTC.

This chain connects TRBV9 to TRBJ1-3, with D tentatively TRBD1 (6 bases). The ends were cut back, 5 bases at V and 0 bases at J, with 21 bases in the middle. In germline, CDR1 is SGDLS, CDR2 YYNGEE. This CDR3 region has 18 residues. In DNA, the CDR3 is TGTGCCAGCAGTGTGGGGGCAGGGACCACGAGCTCTGGAAACACCATATATTTT. This sequence encodes CASSVGAGTTSSGNTIYF.

The V and J genes are TRBV27 and TRBJ2-1; 8 positions match TRBD2. With 2 bases clipped from V and 4 bases from J, the junction kept 4 bases outside the gene matches. Germline assignment: CDR1 MNHEY and CDR2 SMNVEV (reference sequence). CDR3 length: 15 amino acids. The chain's CDR3 is CASSLDGGGYNEQFF. The CDR3 coding sequence is TGTGCCAGCAGTTTAGATGGCGGGGGGTACAATGAGCAGTTCTTC.

J is TRBJ1-1 and V is TRBV19, with D possibly being TRBD1 (5 bases). V lost 1 base to trimming and J lost 4 bases, with 16 bases between them. The V gene's germline CDR1 is LNHDA and CDR2 SQIVND (reference sequence). CDR3 length: 16 residues. The CDR3 DNA sequence: TGTGCCAGTAGTATAGGTTTTGGGGCAGGCCGCACTGAAGCTTTCTTT. Its protein is CASSIGFGAGRTEAFF.

This chain uses TRBV6-1 with TRBJ2-1; perhaps TRBD2 as D (5 bases). V shed 3 bases and J shed 0 bases, with 12 bases lying between them. Germline CDR1 reads MNHNS; CDR2 reads SASEGT. This CDR3 has 16 amino acids. The DNA for the CDR3 is TGTGCCAGCAGTGAGTCGGGGTGGTACTCCTACAATGAGCAGTTCTTC. Encoded protein: CASSESGWYSYNEQFF.

The genes are TRBV9 and TRBJ2-2, with D possibly being TRBD1 (6 bases). This CDR3 comprises 15 residues. Trimming shortened V by 0 bases and J by 1 base, and 7 bases separated the two germline ends. In germline, CDR1 is SGDLS, CDR2 YYNGEE. CDR3 sequence: CASSVEGGNTGELFF. The CDR3 region has the DNA TGTGCCAGCAGCGTAGAAGGGGGGAACACCGGGGAGCTGTTTTTT.